This T cell receptor (beta chain) came from a study of blood T cell repertoires in COVID-19. Trimming took off 1 base at V and 3 bases at J, with 10 bases between the two ends. Germline V gene data show CDR1 as LGHNA and CDR2 as YSLEER. This CDR3 contains 15 residues. TCRdb's table, derived via immunoSEQ multiplex PCR, lists solely in-frame clones and lacks some. This sample carries around 150,000 clones, approximately 80% of them seen once, and the ten largest clones take over 7.5%. This chain links TRBV4-3 with TRBJ2-4; a weak D match, TRBD1 (6 bases). The source of this sequence is a woman aged 55-75 years with active or convalescent COVID-19. Sequencing was done on a sample of peripheral blood. CDR3 residues: CASSQGTAVKNIQYF. For the CDR3, the DNA is TGCGCCAGCAGCCAAGGGACAGCGGTCAAAAACATTCAGTACTTC.